The 26 T cell receptor beta chains reported below all come from one sample, sequenced in a study of shared clonotypes between healthy human individuals. Sequencing used immunoSEQ multiplex PCR; TCRdb keeps in-frame clones, though not all of them. The sample includes approximately 1.4 million clones, approximately 98% seen only once; the top ten take roughly 0.4%. The sample taken for sequencing was naive CD4+ T cells sorted from blood. The subset was: CD45RA+ positively selected. The receptors come from a man younger than 40 in good health.

This clone was seen just once. This sequence joins TRBV5-1 and TRBJ1-2; possibly TRBD1 for D (6 bases). V lost 4 bases, J lost 1 base, and 11 bases lay in between. The CDR3 runs 14 residues. The germline V gene has CDR1 SGHRS and CDR2 YFSETQ. The CDR3 spells CASSPGGGNYGYTF. The CDR3 nucleotides read TGCGCCAGCAGCCCCGGAGGGGGTAACTATGGCTACACCTTC. The full variable domain, with the rest looked up from reference TRBV5-1 and TRBJ1-2, is KAGVTQTPRYLIKTRGQQVTLSCSPISGHRSVSWYQQTPGQGLQFLFEYFSETQRNKGNFPGRFSGRQFSNSRSEMNVSTLELGDSALYLCASSPGGGNYGYTFGSGTRLTVV.

This rearrangement joins TRBV11-2 to TRBJ2-6, with D hard to call. CDR1 is SGHAT and CDR2 is FQNNGV in the germline V gene. The CDR3 totals 16 residues. Trimming stripped 3 bases from V and 1 base from J, with 10 bases between. The CDR3 spells CASSFGRSSGANVLTF. CDR3 in DNA: TGTGCCAGCAGCTTCGGTCGATCGTCTGGGGCCAACGTCCTGACTTTC.

This clone was picked up one time. The chain has TRBV7-3 and TRBJ2-2, with TRBD2 identical over 7 bases. CDR3 length: 15 amino acids. V was clipped by 7 bases and J by 4 bases; unmatched bases: 9. Germline CDR1 and CDR2: SGHTA and FQGTGA. The CDR3 is CASTPGGSGTGELFF. The DNA for the CDR3 is TGTGCCAGCACCCCCGGGGGGTCGGGCACCGGGGAGCTGTTTTTT.

The rearrangement joins TRBV9 to TRBJ2-7; 7 positions match TRBD1. The CDR3 extends over 14 amino acids. V was clipped by 0 bases and J by 6 bases; unmatched bases: 6. The V gene's germline CDR1 is SGDLS and CDR2 YYNGEE. CDR3 DNA sequence: TGTGCCAGCAGCGTAGATCTGACAGGGCGCGAGCAGTACTTC. Its protein is CASSVDLTGREQYF.

The chain combines TRBV5-5 with TRBJ2-2; the match to TRBD2 covers 14 bases. V trimming: 2 bases; J trimming: 6 bases; junction bases outside the gene matches: 15. The CDR3 length is 20 residues. Germline lookup yields CDR1 SGHKS and CDR2 YYEKEE (reference sequence). CDR3 in DNA: TGTGCCAGCAGCTTACCCCCGGGGACTAGCGGGAGTACCGCCGCCGGGGAGCTGTTTTTT. It yields the protein CASSLPPGTSGSTAAGELFF.

This clone is a singleton in its sample. The chain combines TRBV15 with TRBJ2-1, with 7 bases identical to TRBD2. Per the germline V gene, CDR1 is LNHNV and CDR2 is YYDKDF (reference sequence). V gave up 5 bases and J gave up 0 bases; unmatched junction bases: 10. This CDR3 spans 17 amino acids. The CDR3: CATSPRLAGLSYNEQFF. CDR3 DNA: TGTGCCACCAGCCCACGATTAGCGGGTCTCTCCTACAATGAGCAGTTCTTC.

CDR3: CASSDRGYEQYF. The CDR3 coding sequence is TGCGCCAGCAGCGACAGGGGCTACGAGCAGTACTTC. V is TRBV5-1 and J is TRBJ2-7, with 8 bases matching TRBD1. V lost 4 bases, J lost 3 bases, and 0 bases stayed unmatched. Germline loops: CDR1 SGHRS, CDR2 YFSETQ. The CDR3 is made up of 12 amino acids.

The V and J genes are TRBV25-1 and TRBJ1-5; D remains unclear. The length of the CDR3 is 13 residues. With 3 bases removed from V and 0 bases from J, the gap between germline ends came to 3 bases. CDR1 is MGHDK and CDR2 is SYGVNS in the germline V gene. The CDR3 region is CASSDYSNQPQHF. The CDR3 coding sequence is TGTGCCAGCAGTGATTATAGCAATCAGCCCCAGCATTTT.

The V call is TRBV5-6, the J call TRBJ2-3; D is perhaps TRBD1 (5 bases). Germline loops: CDR1 SGHDT, CDR2 YYEEEE. The V end lost 6 bases, the J end lost 1 base, and 18 bases lay between the germline ends. The CDR3 totals 16 residues. CDR3 region: CASTIGRQHRTDTQYF. The CDR3 DNA follows: TGTGCCAGCACCATTGGGCGACAGCATCGCACAGATACGCAGTATTTT. Combining the CDR3 with reference TRBV5-6 and TRBJ2-3 gives the whole variable domain DAGVTQSPTHLIKTRGQQVTLRCSPKSGHDTVSWYQQALGQGPQFIFQYYEEEERQRGNFPDRFSGHQFPNYSSELNVNALLLGDSALYLCASTIGRQHRTDTQYFGPGTRLTVL.

The V gene is TRBV6-6, the J gene TRBJ2-5; no reliable D call. V lost 6 bases, J lost 2 bases, and 13 bases lay in between. Germline V gene lookup returns CDR1 MNHNY and CDR2 SVGAGI (reference sequence). CDR3 size: 14 residues. The chain's CDR3 is CASSHDTYQETQYF. The CDR3 DNA is TGTGCCAGCAGCCACGACACGTATCAAGAGACCCAGTACTTC.

The V gene is TRBV5-1, the J gene TRBJ2-5, with D uncertain. Trimming shortened V by 4 bases and J by 4 bases, and 11 bases separated the two germline ends. The CDR3 length is 13 residues. Germline assignment: CDR1 SGHRS and CDR2 YFSETQ. CDR3 DNA: TGCGCCAGCAGCCCCTACTACGGAGAGACCCAGTACTTC. Translating it yields CASSPYYGETQYF.

The count of this clone is one. J is TRBJ2-7 and V is TRBV6-5, with 9 bases identical to TRBD1. This CDR3 has 12 amino acids. Germline CDR1 reads MNHEY; CDR2 reads SVGAGI. V lost 5 bases to trimming and J lost 8 bases; unmatched junction nucleotides: 4. The CDR3 is CASSGQGLKQYF. Here the CDR3 DNA reads TGTGCCAGCAGTGGACAGGGGCTGAAGCAGTACTTC.

This rearrangement joins TRBV9 to TRBJ1-4; 10 nucleotides align to TRBD1. This CDR3 comprises 18 residues. J lost 5 bases, V lost 6 bases, and 16 bases had no gene match. CDR1 and CDR2 from the germline V gene are SGDLS and YYNGEE. The CDR3: CASMKGPGQGISNEKLFF. In nucleotides, the CDR3 is TGTGCCAGCATGAAGGGGCCGGGACAGGGGATTTCGAATGAAAAACTGTTTTTT.

About this clone itself: Other DNA sequences from this sample encode an identical CDR3 as well. This rearrangement joins TRBV18 to TRBJ2-7; 7 nucleotides match TRBD1. The ends lost 3 bases at V and 6 bases at J; junction bases unmatched: 8. The CDR3 is 14 amino acids. Per the germline V gene, CDR1 is KGHSH and CDR2 is LQKENI. As DNA, the CDR3 is TGTGCCAGCTCACCGAGGGGGCAGAGTGGCGAGCAGTACTTC. It translates to CASSPRGQSGEQYF.

This clone was counted a single time. Other DNA sequences of this sample code for an identical CDR3. The V and J genes are TRBV27 and TRBJ1-2, with 8 nucleotides matching TRBD1. Germline values: CDR1 MNHEY, CDR2 SMNVEV (reference sequence). The CDR3 is 13 amino acids. With 5 bases clipped from V and 3 bases from J, the junction kept 2 bases outside the gene matches. CDR3 in amino acids: CASSPTGDYGYTF. Here the CDR3 DNA reads TGTGCCAGCAGTCCGACAGGGGACTATGGCTACACCTTC.

This clone was seen only a few times. This same CDR3 is encoded by further DNA sequences in the sample. This chain's CDR3 is CASSYSTGTYGYTF. Here the CDR3 DNA reads TGTGCCAGCAGTTACTCAACTGGGACGTATGGCTACACCTTC. This chain links TRBV6-5 with TRBJ1-2; D is perhaps TRBD1 (5 bases). CDR3 length: 14 amino acids. Per the germline V gene, CDR1 is MNHEY and CDR2 is SVGAGI. V was trimmed by 0 bases and J by 5 bases, leaving 10 bases between them.

The V call is TRBV6-5, the J call TRBJ1-2; D possibly corresponds to TRBD1 (5 bases). This CDR3 has 13 amino acids. The germline CDR1 and CDR2 sequences are MNHEY and SVGAGI. Trimming pared 2 bases from V and 7 bases from J, leaving 11 bases between. The CDR3 is CASSYRDRGGYTF. The CDR3 DNA follows: TGTGCCAGCAGTTACAGGGACCGGGGTGGCTACACCTTC.

The chain employs TRBV28 and TRBJ1-2; D is possibly TRBD1 (5 bases). Trimming took off 1 base at V and 8 bases at J, with 17 bases between the two ends. The germline V gene encodes CDR1 MDHEN and CDR2 SYDVKM. This CDR3 contains 15 residues. DNA of the CDR3: TGTGCCAGCAGTTTATCCCCAGCGCAGGGTCGGGGCTACACCTTC. Translating gives CASSLSPAQGRGYTF.

V is TRBV5-4 and J is TRBJ2-3, with D uncertain. The V end was cut by 0 bases, the J end by 0 bases, with 14 bases between. CDR1 SGHNT and CDR2 YYREEE come from the germline V gene (reference sequence). This CDR3 spans 17 amino acids. CDR3 sequence: CASSLGVRKTSTDTQYF. CDR3 DNA: TGTGCCAGCAGCTTGGGGGTCAGGAAAACTAGCACAGATACGCAGTATTTT.

The J gene is TRBJ2-2, the V gene TRBV18, with TRBD2 matching 11 bases. In germline, CDR1 is KGHSH, CDR2 LQKENI. V lost 4 bases and J lost 4; bases outside the gene matches: 11. The CDR3 sequence is 18 residues long. This CDR3 is CASSLKTGTSGPTGELFF. In DNA, the CDR3 is TGTGCCAGCTCACTTAAAACCGGGACTAGCGGACCCACCGGGGAGCTGTTTTTT.

The rearrangement joins TRBV10-2 to TRBJ2-1; D uncertain. The germline V gene encodes CDR1 WSHSY and CDR2 SAAADI. The CDR3 is made up of 12 amino acids. Deletions cut 6 bases from V and 8 bases from J, with 11 bases between. The CDR3 nucleotides read TGCGCCAGCAGACCGACTGGGGATGAGCAGTTCTTC. As protein: CASRPTGDEQFF.

This clone was counted once. The V gene is TRBV5-4, the J gene TRBJ2-7; TRBD2 is a possible D gene (5 bases). Looked up from germline, CDR1 is SGHNT and CDR2 is YYREEE (reference sequence). The CDR3 sequence is 15 residues long. Between the trimmed V and J ends, which lost 1 base and 1 base, there was a span of 12 bases. CDR3 loop: CASSLPPPGSYEQYF. The CDR3 nucleotides read TGTGCCAGCAGCTTGCCACCCCCGGGATCCTACGAGCAGTACTTC.

V is TRBV28 and J is TRBJ1-1; D perhaps matches TRBD1 (6 bases). This CDR3 spans 14 amino acids. Germline loops: CDR1 MDHEN, CDR2 SYDVKM. Between the trimmed V and J ends, which lost 2 bases and 4 bases, there was a span of 11 bases. In nucleotides, the CDR3 is TGTGCCAGCAGTTTAGGGACAACTATCACTGAAGCTTTCTTT. This translates into CASSLGTTITEAFF.

This clone came up once. This chain uses TRBV7-7 with TRBJ2-7, with a possible D match to TRBD1 (6 bases). The length of the CDR3 is 15 residues. The germline V gene encodes CDR1 SSHAT and CDR2 FNYEAQ (reference sequence). Trimming took 5 bases from V and 9 from J, leaving 23 bases between them. The CDR3 protein is CASSARQAAYERQYF. The CDR3 DNA is TGTGCCAGCAGCGCTAGACAGGCTGCCTACGAGCGGCAGTACTTC.

The rearrangement links TRBV15 to TRBJ2-7, with 7 bases that match TRBD1. This CDR3 has 15 residues. V was pared by 1 base and J by 0 bases, with 3 bases of the junction left unmatched. Germline CDR1 reads LNHNV; CDR2 reads YYDKDF (reference sequence). CDR3 in amino acids: CATSRAGTVSYEQYF. Written as DNA, the CDR3 is TGTGCCACCAGCAGAGCCGGGACAGTCTCCTACGAGCAGTACTTC.

The gene calls are TRBV7-8 and TRBJ1-1; D is perhaps TRBD1 (6 bases). The CDR3 spans 12 residues. Germline loops: CDR1 SGHVS, CDR2 FQNEAQ. Trimming shortened V by 5 bases and J by 9 bases, and 13 bases separated the two germline ends. The CDR3 nucleotides read TGTGCCAGCAGCGAACAACAGGGTAAAGCTTTCTTT. Its protein is CASSEQQGKAFF.